This T cell receptor (beta chain) was recovered during a study of blood T cells in healthy people across ages. CDR1 SQVTM and CDR2 ANQGSEA come from the germline V gene. The CDR3 length is 16 residues. A remark on this clonotype: At one boundary the junction diverges from the germline segment, which might be a read error.

Primed by a sample-barcoded 5' primer and a J-beta primer mix, a second PCR proceeded for 7 to 11 cycles. Every cDNA was tagged by a template-switch adaptor with 12 random nucleotides. TCRdb ran MiXCR on the 5' RACE reads and lists one entry per CDR3 protein. The sample lists around 1,900,000 distinct CDR3 sequences, roughly 43% occurring once. The source of this sequence is a human donor in good health. The chain employs TRBV29-1 and TRBJ1-1; D gene uncertain. Sequences were obtained from blood. The CDR3 here is CSANSGPGELNSEAFF. In nucleotides, the CDR3 is TGCAGCGCCAATAGCGGGCCCGGGGAATTGAACTCTGAAGCTTTCTTT.